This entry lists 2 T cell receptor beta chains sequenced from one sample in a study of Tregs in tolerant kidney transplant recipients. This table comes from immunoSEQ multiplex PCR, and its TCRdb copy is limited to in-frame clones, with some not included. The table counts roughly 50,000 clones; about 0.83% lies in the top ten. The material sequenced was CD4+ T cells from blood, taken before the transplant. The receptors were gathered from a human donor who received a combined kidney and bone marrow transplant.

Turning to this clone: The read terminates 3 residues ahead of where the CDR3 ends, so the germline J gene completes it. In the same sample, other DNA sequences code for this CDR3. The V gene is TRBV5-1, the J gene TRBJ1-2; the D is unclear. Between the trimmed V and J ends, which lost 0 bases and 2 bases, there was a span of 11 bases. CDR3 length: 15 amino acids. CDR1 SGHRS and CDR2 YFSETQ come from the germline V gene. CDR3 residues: CASSLVGGLNYGYTF. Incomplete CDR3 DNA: TGCGCCAGCAGCTTGGTGGGTGGACTAAACTATGGC.

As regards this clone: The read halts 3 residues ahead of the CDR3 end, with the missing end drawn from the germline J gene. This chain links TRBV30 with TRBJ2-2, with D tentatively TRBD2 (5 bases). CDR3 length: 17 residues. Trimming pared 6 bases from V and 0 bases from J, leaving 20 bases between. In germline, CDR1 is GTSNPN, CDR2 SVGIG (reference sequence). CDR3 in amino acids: CACLLGRVWANTGELFF. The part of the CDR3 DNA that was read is TGTGCCTGCCTACTAGGGCGGGTGTGGGCGAACACCGGGGAG.